This TCR beta chain is from a study of blood T cell repertoires in COVID-19. Study as a whole: From T cells, B-cell-depleted T cells, or PBMCs came the material, which was cDNA or gDNA.

Repertoires were generated with immunoSEQ multiplex PCR, while TCRdb's copy carries only in-frame clones and drops some. Among about 200,000 clones listed, about 87% were seen once. CDR3 size: 15 residues. Trimming cost V 4 bases and J 3 bases; bases outside gene matches: 4. Germline V lookup: CDR1 KGHSH, CDR2 LQKENI. The chain links TRBV18 to TRBJ2-3, with TRBD2 identical over 10 bases. The source of this sequence is a man in his 60s with acute or convalescent COVID-19. Source material: peripheral blood. Here the CDR3 reads CASSLAGGPTDTQYF. The CDR3 nucleotides are TGTGCCAGCTCACTAGCGGGGGGCCCTACAGATACGCAGTATTTT. Complete variable domain (other parts from reference TRBV18 and TRBJ2-3): NAGVMQNPRHLVRRRGQEARLRCSPMKGHSHVYWYRQLPEEGLKFMVYLQKENIIDESGMPKERFSAEFPKEGPSILRIQQVVRGDSAAYFCASSLAGGPTDTQYFGPGTRLTVL.